Following are 26 T cell receptor beta chains from one sample sequenced in a study of human T cells and chemical hapten exposure. From the RACE reads, TCRdb called clonotypes with MiXCR, one entry per CDR3 protein. The sample carries about 350,000 distinct CDR3 sequences, just under 6.5% recorded once. Specified time point: patch test 2, 6 weeks after DPC sensitization. The treatment denotes: therapeutic diphenylcyclopropenone sensitization with weekly scalp DPC. Sample: whole blood, taken in connection with sensitization to the hapten diphenylcyclopropenone (DPC). All receptors come from a woman between 18 and 30 years old with alopecia areata. Some clones in this sample may be carry-over from other donors' samples.

V and J are TRBV12-3 or TRBV12-4 and TRBJ2-7, with a weak D call TRBD1 (6 bases). The CDR3 runs 14 residues. Trimming left V 7 bases short and J 5 bases short, with 18 bases between. The CDR3 here is CASTHKGGFDEQYF. CDR3 nucleotide sequence: TGTGCCAGCACTCACAAAGGGGGATTCGACGAGCAGTACTTC.

This clonotype has more than one count but fewer than ten. The J gene is TRBJ2-3, the V gene TRBV4-2; a weak D match, TRBD2 (6 bases). V was cut by 1 base and J by 5 bases, with 13 bases left in between. Germline CDR1 LGHNA, CDR2 YNFKEQ. This CDR3 contains 15 residues. The CDR3 is CASSQGVGGIDTQYF. The CDR3 DNA follows: TGTGCCAGCAGCCAAGGTGTGGGAGGCATAGATACGCAGTATTTT.

The V and J genes are TRBV29-1 and TRBJ1-3; D may be TRBD1 (5 bases). Deletions cut 4 bases from V and 4 bases from J, with 17 bases between. CDR3 length equals 15 residues. Germline CDR1 SQVTM, CDR2 ANQGSEA. CDR3 in DNA: TGCAGCGTTGGATTGACAGCCGAGGCGGGAAACACCATATATTTT. Translation: CSVGLTAEAGNTIYF.

This clonotype was seen repeatedly, ten times or more. The chain recombines TRBV12-3 or TRBV12-4 with TRBJ1-2, with 8 positions matching TRBD1. This CDR3 comprises 16 residues. Trimming removed 1 base from V and 1 base from J; junction bases left unmatched: 5. Here the CDR3 DNA reads TGTGCCAGCAGTTTAGGGACAGGGACCTTTAACTATGGCTACACCTTC. Translating gives CASSLGTGTFNYGYTF.

This clonotype was observed a handful of times. The rearrangement links TRBV28 to TRBJ2-7; D is perhaps TRBD2 (5 bases). CDR3 length: 12 amino acids. Per the germline V gene, CDR1 is MDHEN and CDR2 is SYDVKM. The V and J ends lost 3 bases and 5 bases respectively, with 8 bases between them. CDR3 sequence: CASSFPGDEQYF. In nucleotides, the CDR3 is TGTGCCAGCAGTTTCCCCGGGGACGAGCAGTACTTC.

This clonotype turned up a few times. This chain joins TRBV7-9 and TRBJ2-3, with D possibly being TRBD1 or TRBD2 (6 bases each). This CDR3 region has 16 residues. CDR1 SEHNR and CDR2 FQNEAQ come from the germline V gene (reference sequence). The V and J ends lost 2 bases and 2 bases respectively, with 14 bases between them. DNA for the CDR3: TGTGCCAGCAGCTTAAGTGCGGCGGGACACACAGATACGCAGTATTTT. Amino acid sequence: CASSLSAAGHTDTQYF.

This clonotype was detected only a few times. V usage is TRBV7-2 and J usage is TRBJ2-3; 11 nucleotides match TRBD2. The germline V gene encodes CDR1 SGHTA and CDR2 FQGNSA. This CDR3 region has 19 residues. The junction had 12 bases not matched to a gene; V was cut back by 4 bases and J by 0 bases. Written as DNA, the CDR3 is TGTGCCAGCAGCTCCCCCTTGACTAGCGGGACCACTAGCACAGATACGCAGTATTTT. Its translation is CASSSPLTSGTTSTDTQYF.

This clonotype occurred many times. The chain employs TRBV6-6 and TRBJ1-5; 7 bases line up with TRBD1. Germline V lookup: CDR1 MNHNY, CDR2 SVGAGI (reference sequence). The junction had 7 bases not matched to a gene; V was cut back by 4 bases and J by 7 bases. The CDR3 runs 14 residues. The CDR3 bases are TGTGCCAGCAGTTTTCCCGGGACAGCACAGCCCCAGCATTTT. The encoded protein is CASSFPGTAQPQHF.

This clonotype appeared a few times. The rearrangement joins TRBV29-1 to TRBJ2-2; D is unclear. CDR1 and CDR2 from the germline V gene are SQVTM and ANQGSEA. V was shortened by 6 bases and J by 3 bases, with 8 bases between the two germline ends. The CDR3 totals 12 residues. Here the CDR3 reads CSVEQDTGELFF. For the CDR3, the DNA is TGCAGCGTCGAACAAGACACCGGGGAGCTGTTTTTT.

This rearrangement joins TRBV19 to TRBJ2-5; no clear D. Germline V lookup: CDR1 LNHDA, CDR2 SQIVND (reference sequence). Between the trimmed V and J ends, which lost 5 bases and 3 bases, there was a span of 13 bases. The CDR3 has 14 residues. As DNA, the CDR3 is TGTGCCAGTAGTCCTGCTTCAGGAAAAGAGACCCAGTACTTC. Translation: CASSPASGKETQYF.

This clonotype was seen at least ten times. The chain recombines TRBV5-5 with TRBJ1-2; 10 nucleotides agree with TRBD1. This CDR3 spans 16 amino acids. The V segment lost 4 bases and the J segment 8 bases; nucleotides outside the gene matches: 14. Germline values: CDR1 SGHKS, CDR2 YYEKEE (reference sequence). In DNA form, the CDR3 reads TGTGCCAGCAGCAGACGACAGGGGGCGATTTCCCCCGGCTACACCTTC. Translating gives CASSRRQGAISPGYTF.

This clonotype occurred many times. The chain joins TRBV20-1 to TRBJ1-6; 8 positions agree with TRBD1. The germline V gene encodes CDR1 DFQATT and CDR2 SNEGSKA (reference sequence). Unmatched junction bases numbered 7, after V lost 4 bases and J lost 2 bases. This CDR3 region has 16 residues. CDR3 amino acids: CSAIAGGRTYNSPLHF. The CDR3 DNA follows: TGCAGTGCTATAGCAGGGGGCCGGACCTATAATTCACCCCTCCACTTT.

The V and J genes are TRBV7-2 and TRBJ2-3, with D perhaps TRBD2 (5 bases). The CDR3 length is 13 residues. Germline CDR1 SGHTA, CDR2 FQGNSA. V was pared by 5 bases and J by 2 bases, with 8 bases between. This CDR3 is CASSPEVTDTQYF. In DNA, the CDR3 is TGTGCCAGCAGCCCGGAGGTCACAGATACGCAGTATTTT.

This clonotype turned up a few times. This chain uses TRBV7-2 with TRBJ1-1; no firm D call. Germline CDR1 and CDR2: SGHTA and FQGNSA. CDR3 size: 14 residues. Trimming cost V 1 base and J 0 bases, with 6 bases left between them. The CDR3, as DNA: TGTGCCAGCAGCTTAGTTGCGGTGAACACTGAAGCTTTCTTT. This translates into CASSLVAVNTEAFF.

J is TRBJ2-3 and V is TRBV7-7, with D perhaps being TRBD1 or TRBD2 (5 bases each). The V gene's germline CDR1 is SSHAT and CDR2 FNYEAQ (reference sequence). The CDR3 extends over 15 amino acids. The CDR3 DNA follows: TGTGCTAGTTCCAGGGACGGAACTAGCACAGATACGCAGTATTTT. This encodes CASSRDGTSTDTQYF.

In this sample, this clonotype turned up many times. This sequence joins TRBV5-1 and TRBJ1-3; D remains ambiguous. Per the germline V gene, CDR1 is SGHRS and CDR2 is YFSETQ. This CDR3 spans 14 amino acids. Trimming pared 7 bases from V and 4 bases from J, leaving 15 bases between. The CDR3 DNA follows: TGCGCCAGCCAGCCGGGAGGTTTCGGAAACACCATATATTTT. The encoded protein is CASQPGGFGNTIYF.

This clonotype was seen at least ten times. J is TRBJ1-1 and V is TRBV14; TRBD1 is a possible D gene (6 bases). In germline, CDR1 is SGHDN, CDR2 FVKESK. Trimming removed 6 bases from V and 3 bases from J, with 8 bases in between. The CDR3 length is 12 residues. CDR3 in DNA: TGTGCCAGCAGTGAGGGGGACACTGAAGCTTTCTTT. This gives the protein CASSEGDTEAFF.

This clonotype was seen repeatedly, ten times or more. V gene TRBV10-3 combines with J gene TRBJ2-1, with D possibly matching TRBD2 (6 bases). Germline CDR1 ENHRY, CDR2 SYGVKD. The germline V and J ends were trimmed by 8 bases and 8 bases, with 16 bases remaining between them. The CDR3 contains 13 residues. CDR3 sequence: CAILEGRSDEQFF. CDR3 bases: TGTGCCATCTTGGAGGGCCGAAGCGATGAGCAGTTCTTC.

The sample holds a few counts of this clonotype. This sequence joins TRBV10-3 and TRBJ2-3; 12 positions match TRBD2. The CDR3 spans 16 residues. CDR1 and CDR2 (germline): ENHRY, SYGVKD. Trimming took 3 bases from V and 4 from J; bases not matched to a gene: 5. The CDR3 reads CAISEGLAGWADTQYF. The CDR3 bases are TGTGCCATCAGTGAAGGACTAGCGGGGTGGGCAGATACGCAGTATTTT.

This clonotype has a handful of counts. This chain joins TRBV7-2 and TRBJ2-1; D is uncertain. Germline values: CDR1 SGHTA, CDR2 FQGNSA. There are 14 residues in the CDR3. Trimming left V 4 bases short and J 10 bases short, with 17 bases between. CDR3 sequence (DNA): TGTGCCAGCAGCTCCAATCGCCAATCCGGCGAGCAGTTCTTC. Its translation is CASSSNRQSGEQFF.

In its sample, this clonotype was seen a few times. This chain connects TRBV7-8 to TRBJ2-5; the D gene is possibly TRBD2 (6 bases). With 5 bases removed from V and 1 base from J, the gap between germline ends came to 11 bases. CDR1 SGHVS and CDR2 FQNEAQ come from the germline V gene. The CDR3 is 14 residues long. This CDR3 reads CASSRGEAQETQYF. CDR3 nucleotides: TGTGCCAGCAGCCGAGGGGAGGCCCAAGAGACCCAGTACTTC.

This clonotype was seen a few times. V usage is TRBV18 and J usage is TRBJ1-4, with D maybe TRBD1 (5 bases). CDR3 length equals 18 residues. Germline V gene sequence: CDR1 KGHSH, CDR2 LQKENI. V lost 0 bases and J lost 0, with 14 bases in between. The CDR3 protein is CASSPPGQGPATNEKLFF. The CDR3 DNA is TGTGCCAGCTCACCACCGGGGCAGGGCCCTGCAACTAATGAAAAACTGTTTTTT.

The chain carries TRBV28 and TRBJ2-5; D might be TRBD2 (6 bases). The germline V gene encodes CDR1 MDHEN and CDR2 SYDVKM. This CDR3 is 16 amino acids long. V was clipped by 5 bases and J by 5 bases, with 21 bases between them. CDR3 DNA sequence: TGTGCCAGCAGTCAAACCCCTCCCCTAGGAGGGGAGACCCAGTACTTC. Protein sequence: CASSQTPPLGGETQYF.

The chain combines TRBV3-1 with TRBJ1-4; D gene ambiguous. CDR3 length equals 18 residues. The germline gives CDR1 LGHDT, CDR2 YNNKEL (reference sequence). The V end lost 0 bases, the J end lost 3 bases, and 17 bases lay between the germline ends. CDR3 nucleotide sequence: TGTGCCAGCAGCCAAGATTTAGTAGGGTACCTACCTAATGAAAAACTGTTTTTT. This gives the protein CASSQDLVGYLPNEKLFF.

J is TRBJ2-7 and V is TRBV4-3; D possibly corresponds to TRBD1 (5 bases). Germline V gives CDR1 LGHNA, CDR2 YSLEER. With 0 bases removed from V and 6 bases from J, the gap between germline ends came to 12 bases. The CDR3 consists of 14 residues. The CDR3: CASSQDRAQGEQYF. The CDR3 region has the DNA TGCGCCAGCAGCCAAGACCGGGCGCAGGGCGAGCAGTACTTC.

This clonotype occurred many times. The chain joins TRBV18 to TRBJ2-3, with 10 bases fitting TRBD2. The V gene's germline CDR1 is KGHSH and CDR2 LQKENI. V gave up 3 bases and J gave up 4 bases; unmatched junction bases: 4. The CDR3 has 15 amino acids. The CDR3 sequence: CASSPTGTSADTQYF. CDR3 nucleotide sequence: TGTGCCAGCTCACCGACCGGGACTAGCGCAGATACGCAGTATTTT. The full variable domain, with the rest looked up from reference TRBV18 and TRBJ2-3, is NAGVMQNPRHLVRRRGQEARLRCSPMKGHSHVYWYRQLPEEGLKFMVYLQKENIIDESGMPKERFSAEFPKEGPSILRIQQVVRGDSAAYFCASSPTGTSADTQYFGPGTRLTVL.